These 25 T cell receptor beta chains were sequenced from one sample in a study of CD8 T cells in Susac syndrome. Random hexamers were used to reverse transcribe 0.5 to 1 ug of RNA. TCRdb fed the immunoSEQ multiplex PCR reads into MiXCR, producing one record per CDR3 protein. The sample lists some 300,000 distinct CDR3 sequences, 89% occurring once. Sequenced input: CD8+ T cells from PBMCs. These receptors originate from a human donor with multiple sclerosis.

The V and J genes are TRBV5-1 and TRBJ2-3, with 8 nucleotides matching TRBD1. The CDR3 covers 14 residues. V was pared by 9 bases and J by 5 bases, with 11 bases of the junction left unmatched. Germline V lookup: CDR1 SGHRS, CDR2 YFSETQ. The CDR3 nucleotides read TGCGCCACCGGACAGGGCGGGAATGGAGATACGCAGTATTTT. Encoded protein: CATGQGGNGDTQYF. The full variable domain, with the rest looked up from reference TRBV5-1 and TRBJ2-3, is KAGVTQTPRYLIKTRGQQVTLSCSPISGHRSVSWYQQTPGQGLQFLFEYFSETQRNKGNFPGRFSGRQFSNSRSEMNVSTLELGDSALYLCATGQGGNGDTQYFGPGTRLTVL.

The V call is TRBV7-3, the J call TRBJ2-3, with D perhaps assigned TRBD1 or TRBD2 (5 bases each). V shed 4 bases and J shed 3 bases, with 14 bases lying between them. Germline V lookup: CDR1 SGHTA, CDR2 FQGTGA. The CDR3 has 15 amino acids. The CDR3 reads CASSYGGRETDTQYF. CDR3 DNA: TGTGCCAGCAGCTACGGAGGCAGGGAAACAGATACGCAGTATTTT.

The gene calls are TRBV27 and TRBJ2-1, with TRBD2 identical over 8 bases. Looked up from germline, CDR1 is MNHEY and CDR2 is SMNVEV (reference sequence). This CDR3 has 15 residues. V dropped 5 bases and J dropped 2; count of bases not matched to a gene: 5. The CDR3 nucleotides read TGTGCCAGCAGTGCTGGGACTAGTGCCTACAATGAGCAGTTCTTC. Its translation: CASSAGTSAYNEQFF.

This rearrangement joins TRBV19 to TRBJ2-3, with a tentative D call TRBD1 (6 bases). Germline V CDR1 and CDR2: LNHDA, SQIVND (reference sequence). This CDR3 is built from 17 residues. The V and J ends lost 6 bases and 0 bases respectively, with 19 bases between them. The CDR3 here is CASSDGRGQGSTDTQYF. The CDR3 nucleotides are TGTGCCAGTAGCGATGGCCGGGGACAAGGAAGCACAGATACGCAGTATTTT.

The chain couples TRBV4-2 to TRBJ2-2; D gene uncertain. V shed 0 bases and J shed 6 bases, with 5 bases lying between them. The CDR3 runs to 13 residues. Germline V gene lookup returns CDR1 LGHNA and CDR2 YNFKEQ. CDR3 residues: CASSQDGSGELFF. CDR3 in DNA: TGTGCCAGCAGCCAAGACGGGTCCGGGGAGCTGTTTTTT.

This CDR3 is CASSVVSHEQFF. In nucleotides, the CDR3 is TGTGCCAGCAGCGTAGTTTCCCATGAGCAGTTCTTC. This chain uses TRBV9 with TRBJ2-1; D call uncertain. Germline lookup yields CDR1 SGDLS and CDR2 YYNGEE. The V gene lost 0 bases and the J gene lost 8 bases, with 6 bases spanning the gap. The CDR3 has 12 residues.

This chain connects TRBV13 to TRBJ1-5, with 12 bases fitting TRBD1. The CDR3 is made up of 17 amino acids. J gave up 3 bases and V 4 bases, and 7 bases lay outside the gene matches. In germline, CDR1 is PRHDT, CDR2 FYEKMQ (reference sequence). CDR3: CASSSSGTGGLNQPQHF. The CDR3 DNA reads TGTGCCAGCAGCTCGTCCGGGACAGGGGGCCTCAATCAGCCCCAGCATTTT.

V gene TRBV4-1 combines with J gene TRBJ2-6, with D possibly being TRBD1 or TRBD2 (5 bases each). CDR3 length: 17 amino acids. V was clipped by 3 bases and J by 0 bases, with 12 bases between them. Germline V gives CDR1 MGHRA, CDR2 YSYEKL. The CDR3 loop is CASSQGDGLSGANVLTF. Written as DNA, the CDR3 is TGCGCCAGCAGCCAGGGGGACGGCCTCTCTGGGGCCAACGTCCTGACTTTC.

The chain uses TRBV6-2 or TRBV6-3 and TRBJ1-5, with D perhaps TRBD1 (5 bases). V was trimmed by 1 base and J by 6 bases, leaving 10 bases between them. Germline V gene data show CDR1 as MNHEY and CDR2 as SVGEGT. The CDR3 has 14 residues. The CDR3 DNA reads as TGTGCCAGCAGTTACTTCCACAGGTTTCAGCCCCAGCATTTT. Amino acids: CASSYFHRFQPQHF.

This clonotype appeared once. The CDR3 reads CATSTGEGTGELFF. CDR3 nucleotides: TGTGCCACCTCGACCGGCGAGGGCACCGGGGAGCTGTTTTTT. The chain couples TRBV18 to TRBJ2-2, with D tentatively TRBD2 (5 bases). CDR3 length equals 14 residues. Germline V CDR1 and CDR2: KGHSH, LQKENI. V shed 10 bases and J shed 4 bases, with 16 bases lying between them.

V gene TRBV7-2 combines with J gene TRBJ2-7, with TRBD1 matching 9 bases. CDR1 and CDR2 (germline): SGHTA, FQGNSA. The CDR3 totals 15 residues. V lost 2 bases to trimming and J lost 1 base; unmatched junction nucleotides: 3. The CDR3: CASSLFGQGSYEQYF. The CDR3, as DNA: TGTGCCAGCAGCTTATTTGGACAGGGGTCCTACGAGCAGTACTTC.

The CDR3 region has the DNA TGTGCCAGCAGTTTAGACAGTTACACCGGGGAGCTGTTTTTT. Encoded protein: CASSLDSYTGELFF. The rearrangement links TRBV28 to TRBJ2-2; TRBD1 is a possible D gene (5 bases). The germline V and J ends were trimmed by 2 bases and 3 bases, with 7 bases remaining between them. This CDR3 has 14 residues. Looked up from germline, CDR1 is MDHEN and CDR2 is SYDVKM.

This clonotype has a single count. The V and J genes are TRBV7-2 and TRBJ1-5; D may be TRBD1 (5 bases). Germline lookup yields CDR1 SGHTA and CDR2 FQGNSA. The CDR3 loop spans 15 amino acids. Trimming pared 5 bases from V and 0 bases from J, leaving 11 bases between. CDR3 sequence: CASSHDRHSNQPQHF. The CDR3 nucleotides are TGTGCCAGCAGCCATGACAGACATAGCAATCAGCCCCAGCATTTT.

The chain is built from TRBV6-6 and TRBJ2-3; D not resolved. CDR1 and CDR2 from the germline V gene are MNHNY and SVGAGI (reference sequence). The CDR3 sequence is 15 residues long. Trimming pared 6 bases from V and 3 bases from J, leaving 16 bases between. CDR3 sequence (DNA): TGTGCCAGCAGAAAACAAGCCCTAGGGACAGATACGCAGTATTTT. Its translation: CASRKQALGTDTQYF.

This chain links TRBV20-1 with TRBJ2-1; D ambiguous. This CDR3 comprises 13 residues. CDR1 DFQATT and CDR2 SNEGSKA come from the germline V gene (reference sequence). The V end was cut by 3 bases, the J end by 4 bases, with 10 bases between. CDR3 in DNA: TGCAGTGCTAGGGCAATAGATTACAATGAGCAGTTCTTC. It yields the protein CSARAIDYNEQFF.

This clonotype was seen just once. CDR3 coding DNA: TGTGCCAGCAGGGAAGGAGCCGGCCAGCCCCAGCATTTT. Its translation: CASREGAGQPQHF. The rearrangement links TRBV25-1 to TRBJ1-5, with D unclear. Germline values: CDR1 MGHDK, CDR2 SYGVNS. Trimming shortened V by 6 bases and J by 7 bases, and 13 bases separated the two germline ends. CDR3 length: 13 amino acids.

The gene calls are TRBV7-9 and TRBJ2-1, with 12 bases aligning to TRBD2. J gave up 7 bases and V 4 bases, and 5 bases lay outside the gene matches. The CDR3 sequence is 15 residues long. Germline V gene data show CDR1 as SEHNR and CDR2 as FQNEAQ (reference sequence). The CDR3 sequence is CASSSRTSGMNEQFF. CDR3 nucleotides: TGTGCCAGCAGCTCCAGGACTAGCGGGATGAATGAGCAGTTCTTC.

V is TRBV27 and J is TRBJ1-2, with D hard to call. Germline values: CDR1 MNHEY, CDR2 SMNVEV (reference sequence). This CDR3 is built from 13 residues. The germline V and J ends were trimmed by 0 bases and 7 bases, with 9 bases remaining between them. The CDR3 sequence is CASSLSPVGGYTF. CDR3 nucleotide sequence: TGTGCCAGCAGTTTATCACCTGTGGGTGGCTACACCTTC.

The chain combines TRBV7-2 with TRBJ2-1, with a weak D call TRBD2 (6 bases). This CDR3 contains 16 residues. Germline V gene sequence: CDR1 SGHTA, CDR2 FQGNSA. V was clipped by 5 bases and J by 2 bases, with 16 bases between them. This CDR3 is CASSQESGDPYNEQFF. Here the CDR3 DNA reads TGTGCCAGCAGCCAAGAATCGGGGGACCCCTACAATGAGCAGTTCTTC.

The chain uses TRBV28 and TRBJ2-3; D is uncertain. Germline CDR1 is MDHEN and CDR2 is SYDVKM. This CDR3 has 11 amino acids. V lost 8 bases and J 5 bases, leaving 8 bases between the germline ends. The CDR3: CASSVQDTQYF. DNA of the CDR3: TGTGCCAGCTCGGTCCAAGATACGCAGTATTTT. Full variable domain (rest looked up from reference TRBV28 and TRBJ2-3): DVKVTQSSRYLVKRTGEKVFLECVQDMDHENMFWYRQDPGLGLRLIYFSYDVKMKEKGDIPEGYSVSREKKERFSLILESASTNQTSMYLCASSVQDTQYFGPGTRLTVL.

V usage is TRBV2 and J usage is TRBJ2-7; 7 bases align to TRBD1. The CDR3 is 15 residues long. With V trimmed by 3 bases and J by 0 bases, 5 bases remained unmatched. Germline V gene lookup returns CDR1 SNHLY and CDR2 FYNNEI. The CDR3 coding sequence is TGTGCCAGCAGTGAGGACCCAGGGGGCTCCTACGAGCAGTACTTC. Translated, it gives CASSEDPGGSYEQYF.

The V call is TRBV5-6, the J call TRBJ2-7; D possibly corresponds to TRBD1 (8 bases). CDR3 size: 15 residues. CDR1 and CDR2 (germline): SGHDT, YYEEEE. Trimming removed 4 bases at V and 4 bases at J, with 18 bases between. The CDR3 sequence: CASSPLTGGDYEQYF. CDR3 nucleotide sequence: TGTGCCAGCAGCCCCCTTACAGGGGGGGATTACGAGCAGTACTTC.

J is TRBJ1-1 and V is TRBV19; unclear D gene. V lost 8 bases and J lost 2, with 12 bases in between. The germline CDR1 and CDR2 sequences are LNHDA and SQIVND (reference sequence). This CDR3 has 13 amino acids. CDR3 sequence reads: CASSDGLNTEAFF. In DNA, the CDR3 is TGTGCCAGTTCGGACGGACTAAACACTGAAGCTTTCTTT.

This CDR3 reads CASRSLAGGYNEQFF. The CDR3 DNA follows: TGTGCCAGCAGATCCCTAGCGGGAGGGTACAATGAGCAGTTCTTC. This chain uses TRBV12-3 or TRBV12-4 with TRBJ2-1; 12 bases align to TRBD2. V trimming: 6 bases; J trimming: 4 bases; junction bases outside the gene matches: 4. CDR3 size: 15 residues.

CDR3 sequence reads: CASSLSRDENQPQHF. In nucleotides, the CDR3 is TGTGCCAGCAGCCTGTCCCGGGACGAGAATCAGCCCCAGCATTTT. The chain employs TRBV13 and TRBJ1-5; possibly TRBD1 for D (5 bases). In germline, CDR1 is PRHDT, CDR2 FYEKMQ (reference sequence). There are 15 residues in the CDR3. Between the trimmed V and J ends, which lost 5 bases and 4 bases, there was a span of 15 bases.